Included here is one T cell receptor beta chain sequence, with context. The sample holds one count of this clone. Its cognate antigen has yet to be identified. No clone much larger than this one lies a single base away; base qualities are absent. This specimen belongs to a study of cytomegalovirus exposure and HLA in healthy donors (dated by TCRdb to the late 2010s). Turning to the overall study: An earlier analysis of under 600 of the donors reported 276 Gb of sequence data and around 110 million unique TCR beta sequences from roughly 180 million T cells. The study aimed to test whether signatures of past pathogen exposure could be identified by cataloging public T cell receptors. Using immunosequencing, the study profiled T cell repertoires from 500 to 800 subjects and related those repertoires to cytomegalovirus serostatus. The later analysis used no new phenotypic data to find candidate immune exposures, relying instead on TCR beta sequences and their occurrence across donors. The number of typed donors differed by locus: about 629-630 for A, B, C, DRB1 and DQB1; 500 to 550 for DQA1; around 610 for DPA1; and about 470 for DPB1. Among around 400 genotyped donors of the cohort, an average of roughly 240,000 unique TCR beta nucleotide sequences were sequenced per donor, roughly 20% of them non-productive. To predict cytomegalovirus infection status, the study combined high-throughput TCR immunosequencing, statistical association of individual TCRs with disease status, and machine learning. Because of strong linkage in the cohort, five DR-DQ haplotypes were treated as single units for association and clustering. An early release that covered more than 550 HLA-typed donors contained approximately 320 gigabases of sequencing data and tens of millions of unique TCR sequences. HLA typing covered class I and class II loci at four-digit resolution. Donor age, sex, ethnicity and CMV serostatus were compiled alongside the repertoire data. Genome-wide SNP genotypes for about 55% of the 666 donors were used in a later genetic analysis, which treated that subset as a discovery cohort. Every discovery cohort repertoire had been produced on one sequencing platform. An earlier analysis of 587 of the donors applied high-throughput TCR beta sequencing to assess whether each TCR beta V gene segment acted as functional or pseudogenic. Besides the first cohort of roughly 700 subjects, a separate validation cohort made up of around 120 different subjects was used. In a later analysis, previously published TCR beta repertoires from several hundred donors were re-analyzed and high-resolution HLA genotyping was added so that TCR occurrence patterns could be studied. Of the 300 to 500 genotyped donors, 81% were placed in the genetic ancestry cluster associated with self-reported Caucasian donors.

Study-level results and caveats: Sequencing depth was assumed to be roughly uniform across donors in the presence/absence analyses, though that assumption may not hold. Strong co-occurrence of HLA alleles, especially DR and DQ, made assigning TCR associations to individual alleles difficult. In vitro tests confirmed that a few of the cytomegalovirus-associated TCR beta chains recognize cytomegalovirus antigens. A later analysis found that TCR association rates varied across HLA loci, with DRB1 alleles showing the most associated TCRs and HLA-C alleles the fewest. Most CMV-associated TCR beta chains appeared to be HLA-restricted in a later analysis, and the HLA associations seemed to be driven largely by CMV exposure. Correlated functional status among segregating V segments might reflect linkage disequilibrium, but an unknown experimental factor could not be ruled out. The study listed over 150 TCR beta chains as associated with cytomegalovirus. An earlier analysis of approximately 570 of the donors showed that most TCR beta V segments appeared in productive rearrangements either about 87% or about 30% of the time, which broadly matched IMGT annotations. A cluster of highly shared sequence variants was judged likely to represent a technical artifact of the sequencing pipeline. A later analysis reported that several top co-occurrence clusters appeared linked to parvovirus B19, influenza, CMV and Epstein-Barr virus. The earlier analysis of 587 of the donors excluded roughly 17 rarely observed V segments, including chromosome 9 orphons, because counts were too low. Most TCR sequences were seen in very few donors, while some public TCRs were found in many individuals. The only immune exposure information available for the cohort was CMV serostatus. Cytomegalovirus status was reported to be diagnosed by the classifier with high specificity and sensitivity in both the original and validation cohorts. Because HLA typing was missing for some donors at each locus, association tests included only the typed subset. In a later analysis, more than 15,000 TCR beta sequences were associated with specific HLA alleles at a false discovery rate of 0.05. Compared with equally common non-associated chains, HLA-associated TCR beta chains in a later analysis were more clonally expanded and had lower generation probabilities. This cohort had only TCR beta chains sequenced, and the lack of alpha or paired-chain data limited which features could be detected. An association between a missense DCLRE1C variant and V-gene and J-gene trimming of TCR beta chains was found in a later genetic analysis and replicated in an independent cohort. A further reported finding was that TCR beta sequences accurately predicted the HLA-A and HLA-B alleles for most subjects in the first cohort. The authors suggested that the approach could potentially be generalized to other disease states and immunological phenotypes. According to a later genetic analysis, donors in an Asian-associated ancestry cluster had fewer N-insertions in productive TCRs than the roughly 660-donor mean. Some IMGT-functional V segments, including TRBV6-2 and TRBV6-3, could not be distinguished by the 87-base-pair reads and were therefore excluded.

In total, just over 650 healthy bone marrow donors made up the cohort. At the time of sampling, all cohort members were nominally healthy, though unrecorded immune exposures were likely present. The donor was CMV seronegative and belonged to the group of over 300 seronegative cohort members. Each donor provided a peripheral blood sample, and peripheral blood mononuclear cells were used for TCR beta sequencing. The Qiagen DNeasy Blood Extraction Kit was used to extract genomic DNA from the blood cell samples. The library was prepared using the immunoSEQ multiplex PCR assay. A mixture of 60 forward primers for TCR Vbeta segments and 13 reverse primers for TCR Jbeta segments was used in the multiplex PCR. Amplification of the CDR3 region of rearranged TCR beta genes was performed with a multiplex PCR assay on genomic DNA. Amplified TCR beta libraries were sequenced as 87-base-pair reads on the Illumina HiSeq System. The study's processing was this. A later analysis tallied roughly 76 million unique TCR beta chains across the 700 or so repertoires, and approximately 11 million of those chains were shared by two or more donors. Raw reads were error-corrected and collapsed into unique sequences by a nearest-neighbor algorithm in which closely related sequences were merged to remove PCR and sequencing errors. CDR3 sequences were aligned to IMGT reference sequences to assign V, D and J gene segments. For a sequence to be retained, a match of at least six nucleotides to both a V gene segment and a J gene segment was required. Rearrangements were called productive when the CDR3 lacked stop codons and stayed in frame with V and J; all others were non-productive. CDR3 was defined by IMGT convention, running from the second conserved V-encoded cysteine to the conserved J-encoded phenylalanine. The earlier analysis of some 580 of the donors excluded any sequence lacking an unambiguous match to a single V gene segment. An earlier analysis of 550 to 650 of the donors classified V segments as functional when productive rearrangements were above 56.7% and as segregating when the standard deviation between donors was above 5%. A statistical classification framework was built for diagnosing cytomegalovirus status from the catalog of TCR beta chain sequences. A later analysis assigned V and J genes by comparing TCR nucleotide sequences with IMGT/GENE-DB human TR gene sequences. In a later analysis, CDR3 sequences and most-parsimonious VDJ recombination scenarios were assigned using the TCRdist pipeline. A later analysis defined each TCR beta chain by its CDR3 amino acid sequence plus V-gene family, and excluded reads lacking a unique V-gene family. To address suspected cross-contamination and a sequencing artifact, a later analysis removed approximately 590 highly shared, low-generation-probability nucleotide sequences. In a later analysis, a clonal expansion index was calculated for each public chain from normalized within-repertoire ranks of inferred template counts. Generation probabilities in a later analysis came from a VDJ recombination model fitted to out-of-frame rearrangements, and those results were checked against IGoR. A later analysis scored TCR-TCR, TCR-HLA and TCR-CMV co-occurrence with hypergeometric tests, applying a repertoire-size bias correction to TCR pairs. A later analysis estimated false discovery rates by permuting HLA or CMV assignments 20 times. A later analysis grouped co-occurring TCRs with DBSCAN, adding TCRdist sequence similarity when clustering within HLA-allele-positive subsets. For co-occurrence clustering, repertoires with fewer than 30,000 or more than 120,000 public chains were excluded, along with five repertoires with anomalous nucleotide sharing. This is the immuneACCESS table as TCRdb keeps it, with only in-frame sequences that have V and J called. A part of the clones is gone; compared with another copy, unresolved V genes explain less than half, and the rest is unexplained. V and J calls and clone size are copied from that table; D and trimming were computed from the DNA. Here the sample has roughly 160,000 clones; around four fifths occur a single time. Together, the top ten hold roughly 1.3% of the sample.

The germline V end is reduced by 1 base and the J end by 0 bases; junction bases left unmatched: 3. The CDR3 holds 17 amino acids from the cysteine to the phenylalanine. The kept DNA is CDR3 alone, 51 bases in frame from the first base. Via the germline V gene (reference sequence), CDR1 is MNHEY and CDR2 SMNVEV. This chain joins TRBV27 to TRBJ2-7; the junction holds 13 bases that match TRBD2. The sequenced sample consisted of PBMCs. This receptor was obtained from a woman aged 50 to 60 in good health and CMV-seronegative. The encoded CDR3 is CASSLYRTSGSSYEQYF. The sequence in DNA is TGTGCCAGCAGTTTATACAGGACTAGCGGGAGCTCCTACGAGCAGTACTTC.